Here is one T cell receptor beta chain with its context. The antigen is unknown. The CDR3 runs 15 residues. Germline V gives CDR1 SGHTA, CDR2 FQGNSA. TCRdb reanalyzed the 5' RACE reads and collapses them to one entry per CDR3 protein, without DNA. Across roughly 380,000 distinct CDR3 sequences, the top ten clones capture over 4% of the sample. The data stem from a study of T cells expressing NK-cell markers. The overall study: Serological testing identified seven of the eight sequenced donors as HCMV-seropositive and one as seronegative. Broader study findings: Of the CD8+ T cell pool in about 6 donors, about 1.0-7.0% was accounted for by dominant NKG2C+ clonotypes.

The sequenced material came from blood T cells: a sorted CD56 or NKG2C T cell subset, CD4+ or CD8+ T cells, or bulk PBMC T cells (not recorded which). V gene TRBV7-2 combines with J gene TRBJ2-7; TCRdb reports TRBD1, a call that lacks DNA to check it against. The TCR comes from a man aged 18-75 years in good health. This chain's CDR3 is CASSLREGGRYEQYF.